These 23 T cell receptor beta chains were all obtained from the same sample, sequenced in a study of CD8 T cells in Susac syndrome. Random hexamers were used to reverse transcribe the RNA input (roughly 0.5 to 1 ug). TCRdb analysed the immunoSEQ multiplex PCR reads with MiXCR anew, one entry per CDR3 protein. The repertoire consists of about 160,000 distinct CDR3 sequences, with about 90% occurring once and the leading ten covering 0.08%. The sample taken for sequencing was CD4+ T cells from PBMCs. These receptors came from a human donor in good health.

Written as DNA, the CDR3 is TGCGCCAGCAGCTTAGGCGGGATATCGGATACGCAGTATTTT. Translated: CASSLGGISDTQYF. The V call is TRBV5-1, the J call TRBJ2-3; D is possibly TRBD2 (6 bases). Germline V gene lookup returns CDR1 SGHRS and CDR2 YFSETQ. CDR3 length: 14 amino acids. V lost 2 bases to trimming and J lost 6 bases, with 13 bases between them.

V gene TRBV7-9 combines with J gene TRBJ2-1; D gene uncertain. Germline lookup yields CDR1 SEHNR and CDR2 FQNEAQ (reference sequence). V dropped 5 bases and J dropped 8 bases, with 7 bases sitting between them. The CDR3 length is 11 residues. The CDR3 bases are TGTGCCAGCAGCAAGGGCGATGAGCAGTTCTTC. Its translation is CASSKGDEQFF.

The gene calls are TRBV18 and TRBJ1-1; D uncertain. CDR3 length: 15 residues. V dropped 2 bases and J dropped 5 bases, with 15 bases sitting between them. In germline, CDR1 is KGHSH, CDR2 LQKENI. CDR3 residues: CASSPSEGWGTEAFF. The CDR3 nucleotides are TGTGCCAGCTCACCATCTGAGGGATGGGGAACTGAAGCTTTCTTT. The full variable domain, in which reference TRBV18 and TRBJ1-1 provide the parts outside the CDR3, is NAGVMQNPRHLVRRRGQEARLRCSPMKGHSHVYWYRQLPEEGLKFMVYLQKENIIDESGMPKERFSAEFPKEGPSILRIQQVVRGDSAAYFCASSPSEGWGTEAFFGQGTRLTVV.

The chain combines TRBV7-2 with TRBJ1-2, with D possibly being TRBD1 (5 bases). Trimming stripped 8 bases from V and 0 bases from J, with 19 bases between. Per the germline V gene, CDR1 is SGHTA and CDR2 is FQGNSA. This CDR3 has 16 amino acids. The CDR3 protein is CASRPGGAGTNYGYTF. The CDR3 nucleotides are TGTGCCAGCCGACCTGGCGGGGCAGGGACTAACTATGGCTACACCTTC.

The V gene is TRBV29-1, the J gene TRBJ2-5, with 11 bases aligning to TRBD2. CDR3 length: 13 amino acids. CDR1 SQVTM and CDR2 ANQGSEA come from the germline V gene. The junction had 2 bases not matched to a gene; V was cut back by 4 bases and J by 4 bases. DNA of the CDR3: TGCAGCGTTGGTCTAGCGGGAGGAGAGACCCAGTACTTC. Protein product: CSVGLAGGETQYF.

This clonotype was seen more than once but under ten times. The germline gene is not matched at one end of the junction; a read error may be the cause. This chain uses TRBV2 with TRBJ1-4; D is uncertain. Germline lookup yields CDR1 SNHLY and CDR2 FYNNEI. The CDR3 totals 14 residues. The CDR3 nucleotides are TGTGCCAGCAGCGAGAGGCGGAATAATGAGAAACTGTTTTTT. The encoded protein is CASSERRNNEKLFF.

V gene TRBV5-1 combines with J gene TRBJ1-2, with 10 bases matching TRBD1. The V gene end was trimmed by 0 bases and the J gene end by 4 bases; junction bases not matched to a gene: 3. Germline CDR1 is SGHRS and CDR2 is YFSETQ. The CDR3 extends over 15 amino acids. The CDR3 reads CASSLAGTGAYGYTF. The CDR3 nucleotides read TGCGCCAGCAGCTTGGCCGGGACAGGGGCCTATGGCTACACCTTC.

V usage is TRBV28 and J usage is TRBJ1-1; possible D gene TRBD1, 5 bases. CDR3 length: 13 residues. Germline V gene data show CDR1 as MDHEN and CDR2 as SYDVKM. V was clipped by 3 bases and J by 11 bases, with 16 bases between them. CDR3: CASSFGAQVFAFF. CDR3 coding DNA: TGTGCCAGCAGTTTTGGGGCTCAGGTGTTCGCTTTCTTT.

This clonotype was seen a single time. The CDR3, as DNA: TGTGCCAGCAGTTACTCCGGACAGGGAAAAACTGAAGCTTTCTTT. Its translation: CASSYSGQGKTEAFF. V is TRBV6-5 and J is TRBJ1-1, with 8 bases fitting TRBD1. Trimming removed 0 bases from V and 5 bases from J; junction bases left unmatched: 5. The germline V gene has CDR1 MNHEY and CDR2 SVGAGI. CDR3 length: 15 residues.

This rearrangement joins TRBV4-2 to TRBJ2-6, with 9 bases matching TRBD2. The CDR3 totals 16 residues. Germline loops: CDR1 LGHNA, CDR2 YNFKEQ. V was pared by 3 bases and J by 2 bases, with 2 bases of the junction left unmatched. CDR3 residues: CASSHSGSAGANVLTF. The CDR3 nucleotides read TGTGCCAGCAGCCATAGCGGGAGTGCTGGGGCCAACGTCCTGACTTTC.

The chain uses TRBV6-2 or TRBV6-3 and TRBJ2-7, with D unclear. The V gene's germline CDR1 is MNHEY and CDR2 SVGEGT. Trimming cost V 6 bases and J 10 bases, with 13 bases left between them. This CDR3 region has 11 residues. The CDR3 loop reads CASRRGLEQYF. The CDR3 nucleotides read TGTGCCAGCAGACGTGGGCTAGAACAGTACTTC.

This sequence joins TRBV9 and TRBJ1-2; D call uncertain. In germline, CDR1 is SGDLS, CDR2 YYNGEE. The V end lost 3 bases, the J end lost 1 base, and 25 bases lay between the germline ends. CDR3 size: 19 residues. The CDR3 nucleotides are TGTGCCAGCAGCGGAAGGCTAGACCCAAGGGCGCAGTATAACTATGGCTACACCTTC. It is translated as CASSGRLDPRAQYNYGYTF. Filled out from reference TRBV9 and TRBJ1-2, the complete variable domain reads DSGVTQTPKHLITATGQRVTLRCSPRSGDLSVYWYQQSLDQGLQFLIQYYNGEERAKGNILERFSAQQFPDLHSELNLSSLELGDSALYFCASSGRLDPRAQYNYGYTFGSGTRLTVV.

The rearrangement joins TRBV18 to TRBJ1-5; no clear D gene. Germline V lookup: CDR1 KGHSH, CDR2 LQKENI. V lost 3 bases, J lost 9 bases, and 12 bases lay in between. This CDR3 has 13 amino acids. The CDR3 nucleotides read TGTGCCAGCTCACCCGGGCCTGGAACGCCCCAGCATTTT. Translating it yields CASSPGPGTPQHF.

The V and J genes are TRBV28 and TRBJ2-7, with 8 nucleotides matching TRBD1. Germline V CDR1 and CDR2: MDHEN, SYDVKM. The CDR3 spans 15 residues. Trimming took 6 bases from V and 3 from J; bases not matched to a gene: 10. CDR3 coding DNA: TGTGCCAGCAGGGAAACAGGGGGGACAAACTACGAGCAGTACTTC. It yields the protein CASRETGGTNYEQYF.

This clonotype was counted a single time. This chain connects TRBV4-1 to TRBJ2-3; D remains ambiguous. Trimming pared 1 base from V and 2 bases from J, leaving 13 bases between. Germline V gene sequence: CDR1 MGHRA, CDR2 YSYEKL. This CDR3 is 16 amino acids long. The CDR3 nucleotides read TGCGCCAGCAGCCAAGTTGACATGGGCTTCACAGATACGCAGTATTTT. As protein: CASSQVDMGFTDTQYF.

The chain carries TRBV29-1 and TRBJ2-3, with 7 bases identical to TRBD2. Trimming removed 5 bases from V and 4 bases from J; junction bases left unmatched: 3. The CDR3 has 12 residues. Germline assignment: CDR1 SQVTM and CDR2 ANQGSEA. In nucleotides, the CDR3 is TGCAGCGTTTTTGCGGGAGCAGATACGCAGTATTTT. It is translated as CSVFAGADTQYF.

The chain is built from TRBV12-3 or TRBV12-4 and TRBJ1-1; no firm D call. The V gene lost 6 bases and the J gene lost 2 bases, with 10 bases spanning the gap. The CDR3 sequence is 13 residues long. The DNA for the CDR3 is TGTGCCAGCAGCCCTGACACCAACACTGAAGCTTTCTTT. Translated, it gives CASSPDTNTEAFF.

CDR3 bases: TGTGCCAGCACCGCTAGCGGGGTTAGCACAGATACGCAGTATTTT. This translates into CASTASGVSTDTQYF. The chain employs TRBV7-3 and TRBJ2-3; 9 bases are a match to TRBD2. CDR1 SGHTA and CDR2 FQGTGA come from the germline V gene. J was trimmed by 0 bases and V by 7 bases; bases with no gene match: 5. The CDR3 runs to 15 residues. Supplemented by reference TRBV7-3 and TRBJ2-3, the full variable domain reads GAGVSQTPSNKVTEKGKYVELRCDPISGHTALYWYRQSLGQGPEFLIYFQGTGAADDSGLPNDRFFAVRPEGSVSTLKIQRTERGDSAVYLCASTASGVSTDTQYFGPGTRLTVL.

V gene TRBV30 combines with J gene TRBJ1-1, with 7 bases aligning to TRBD1. The CDR3 extends over 15 amino acids. The germline CDR1 and CDR2 sequences are GTSNPN and SVGIG (reference sequence). V dropped 3 bases and J dropped 2; count of bases not matched to a gene: 9. CDR3 sequence: CAWRPFWTGNTEAFF. The CDR3 DNA follows: TGTGCCTGGAGACCTTTTTGGACAGGTAACACTGAAGCTTTCTTT.

The rearrangement links TRBV30 to TRBJ2-6, with D hard to call. Deletions cut 1 base from V and 0 bases from J, with 4 bases between. The germline gives CDR1 GTSNPN, CDR2 SVGIG (reference sequence). The CDR3 loop spans 14 amino acids. The CDR3, as DNA: TGTGCCTGGAGTGGGGGCTCTGGGGCCAACGTCCTGACTTTC. It translates to CAWSGGSGANVLTF. The complete variable domain, with remaining parts taken from reference TRBV30 and TRBJ2-6, reads SQTIHQWPATLVQPVGSPLSLECTVEGTSNPNLYWYRQAAGRGLQLLFYSVGIGQISSEVPQNLSASRPQDRQFILSSKKLLLSDSGFYLCAWSGGSGANVLTFGAGSRLTVL.

The rearrangement uses TRBV6-2 or TRBV6-3 and TRBJ2-1; TRBD2 matches 13 bases. After removal of 5 bases from V and 5 bases from J, the junction contained 3 bases not matched to a gene. The CDR3 runs to 15 residues. Germline CDR1 is MNHEY and CDR2 is SVGEGT. CDR3 coding DNA: TGTGCCAGCAGTCCTGGGACTAGCGGGGACAATGAGCAGTTCTTC. As protein: CASSPGTSGDNEQFF.

This rearrangement joins TRBV6-9 to TRBJ2-5; 12 bases are a match to TRBD2. This CDR3 comprises 17 residues. The germline CDR1 and CDR2 sequences are MNHGY and SVAAGI. The ends lost 2 bases at V and 0 bases at J; junction bases unmatched: 4. CDR3 bases: TGTGCCAGCAGTTATAAACTAGCGGGGGGTCACCAAGAGACCCAGTACTTC. It translates to CASSYKLAGGHQETQYF.

The J gene is TRBJ1-1, the V gene TRBV6-6, with D possibly TRBD1 on 6 matching bases. CDR3 size: 13 residues. The germline V gene encodes CDR1 MNHNY and CDR2 SVGAGI (reference sequence). Trimming removed 7 bases from V and 0 bases from J, with 9 bases in between. For the CDR3, the DNA is TGTGCCAGCACGGGGGCCCTGAACACTGAAGCTTTCTTT. Its protein is CASTGALNTEAFF.